Detailed here is one TCR beta chain. Its cognate antigen is unknown. This sample stems from a study of Ad26.COV2.S vaccination and SARS-CoV-2 variants. TCRdb keeps only in-frame clones here, not all; method: immunoSEQ multiplex PCR. The data contain about 350,000 clones, about 88% of them singletons. Study-wide results and limits: Researchers reported similar non-spike TCR breadth in vaccine and placebo recipients. People who got the vaccine had more spike-specific TCR breadth than people who got placebo.

Indicated treatment: 15 to 20 received Ad26.COV2.S at low or high dose, single or two shots; 5 received placebo; per-sample allocation not given. Sampling took place 63 days after the first vaccine or placebo injection. This CDR3 region has 13 residues. J was trimmed by 8 bases and V by 5 bases; bases with no gene match: 4. Germline V gene lookup returns CDR1 SGHNT and CDR2 YYREEE (reference sequence). This clonotype was obtained from a person between 18 and 59 years old who received the Ad26.COV2.S COVID-19 vaccine or a placebo. This chain joins TRBV5-4 and TRBJ2-1; 10 bases are shared with TRBD1. Specimen: peripheral blood, collected in a trial of Ad26.COV2.S vaccine versus placebo. CDR3 coding DNA: TGTGCCAGCAGTTGGGACAGGGGCTATGAGCAGTTCTTC. It specifies CASSWDRGYEQFF.